This TCR beta chain was identified in a study of human T cells and chemical hapten exposure. The CDR3 runs 12 residues. Looked up from germline, CDR1 is LNHNV and CDR2 is YYDKDF (reference sequence). Between the trimmed V and J ends, which lost 0 bases and 4 bases, there was a span of 3 bases. Only a few counts were recorded for this clonotype. Time point described: pre-sensitization, week 0. As to treatment: therapeutic diphenylcyclopropenone sensitization with weekly scalp DPC. TCRdb itself ran the RACE reads through MiXCR, one entry per CDR3 protein. The data hold roughly 260,000 distinct CDR3 sequences, with about 9% observed a single time.

This chain connects TRBV15 to TRBJ2-5; D gene uncertain. This sample comprised whole blood, obtained in connection with sensitization to the hapten diphenylcyclopropenone (DPC). The receptor comes from a woman between 35 and 50 years old with alopecia areata. Some clones in this sample may be carry-over from other donors' samples. CDR3 sequence (DNA): TGTGCCACCAGCAGAGATCGAGAGACCCAGTACTTC. Amino acid sequence: CATSRDRETQYF.